The source of this TCR beta chain is a study of vaccination and CD4 T cells after COVID-19. About the research overall: Overlapping spike peptides of SARS-CoV-2, HCoV-NL63, HCoV-OC43 and HCoV-229E stimulated the cells.

Stated treatment: 10-day PBMC culture with coronavirus spike peptide pools or control peptides (ViraFEST assay). ViraFEST used peptide pools to expand antigen-specific T cells before TCR sequencing. Study-wide results and caveats: Spike mono-reactive status applied to 304 of 307 vaccine-specific clones in convalescent patients.

V was clipped by 8 bases and J by 2 bases, with 12 bases between them. The CDR3 has 14 residues. Germline assignment: CDR1 SEHNR and CDR2 FQNEAQ (reference sequence). In regard to this clonotype: Its antigen is as yet unknown.

CD4+ T cells that had been cultured provided DNA sequenced with the Oncomine TCR Beta short-read assay. TCRdb ran MiXCR on the PCR reads and lists one entry per CDR3 protein. The sample lists 13,000 to 15,000 distinct CDR3 sequences, around 67% occurring once. V gene TRBV7-9 combines with J gene TRBJ2-2; the D gene is possibly TRBD2 (6 bases). The receptor comes from a human donor who had recovered from COVID-19. The sample comprised CD4+ T cells from blood, cultured in vitro. The CDR3 nucleotides are TGTGCCAGCTTGGAGGGAGTCAACACCGGGGAGCTGTTTTTT. It yields the protein CASLEGVNTGELFF.